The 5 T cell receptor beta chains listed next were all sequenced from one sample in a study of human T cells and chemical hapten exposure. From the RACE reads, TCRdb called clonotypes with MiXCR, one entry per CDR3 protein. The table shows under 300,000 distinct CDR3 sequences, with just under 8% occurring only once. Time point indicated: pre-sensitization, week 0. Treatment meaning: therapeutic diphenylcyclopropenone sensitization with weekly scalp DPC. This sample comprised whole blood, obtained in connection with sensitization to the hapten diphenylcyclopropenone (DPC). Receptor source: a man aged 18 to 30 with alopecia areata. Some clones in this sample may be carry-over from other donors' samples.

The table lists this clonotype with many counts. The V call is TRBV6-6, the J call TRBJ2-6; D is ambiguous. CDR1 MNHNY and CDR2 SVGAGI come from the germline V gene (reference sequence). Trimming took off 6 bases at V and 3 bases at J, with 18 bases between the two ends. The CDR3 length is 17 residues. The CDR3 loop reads CASSPTSGVRGANVLTF. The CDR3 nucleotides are TGTGCCAGCAGCCCAACTTCAGGCGTCCGTGGGGCCAACGTCCTGACTTTC.

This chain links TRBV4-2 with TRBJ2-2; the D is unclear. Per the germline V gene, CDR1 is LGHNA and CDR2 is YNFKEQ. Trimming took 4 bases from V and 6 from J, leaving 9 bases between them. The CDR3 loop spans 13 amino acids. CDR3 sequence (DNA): TGTGCCAGCAGCCCAGTTTCACCCGGGGAGCTGTTTTTT. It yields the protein CASSPVSPGELFF.

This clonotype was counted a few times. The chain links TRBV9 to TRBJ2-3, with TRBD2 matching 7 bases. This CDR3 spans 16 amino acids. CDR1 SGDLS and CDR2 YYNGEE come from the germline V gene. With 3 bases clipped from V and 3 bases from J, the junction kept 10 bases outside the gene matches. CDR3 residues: CASSAALAEGTDTQYF. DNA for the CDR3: TGTGCCAGCAGCGCCGCCCTAGCGGAGGGAACAGATACGCAGTATTTT.

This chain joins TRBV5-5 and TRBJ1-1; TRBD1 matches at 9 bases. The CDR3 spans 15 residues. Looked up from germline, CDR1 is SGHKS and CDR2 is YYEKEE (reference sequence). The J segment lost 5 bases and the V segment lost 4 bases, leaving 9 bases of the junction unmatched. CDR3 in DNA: TGTGCCAGCAGCATCTCCGGGACAGGGCATACTGAAGCTTTCTTT. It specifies CASSISGTGHTEAFF.

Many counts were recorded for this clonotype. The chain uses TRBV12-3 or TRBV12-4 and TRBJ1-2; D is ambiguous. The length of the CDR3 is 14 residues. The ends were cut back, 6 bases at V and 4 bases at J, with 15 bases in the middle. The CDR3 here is CASSEAWARYGYTF. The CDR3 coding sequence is TGTGCCAGCAGCGAAGCCTGGGCGCGCTATGGCTACACCTTC.